These 12 T cell receptor beta chains were all obtained from the same sample, sequenced in a study of OX40 agonist ivuxolimab in advanced cancers. To prepare the library, the immunoSEQ multiplex PCR assay was applied. Sourced from immuneACCESS, this table was stored by TCRdb with only in-frame sequences that have V and J called. A share of the clones is absent; for the studies checked, an unresolved V gene accounts for under half, and the remainder has no known explanation. The sample table records tens of thousands of clones; roughly 80% of these occur just once. The ten largest make up 4.5% to 5.5% of the sample. The specimen was CD4+ or CD8+ T cells sorted from blood, collected in a trial of the OX40 agonist ivuxolimab. These receptors all come from an adult with an advanced solid tumor such as melanoma, head and neck, liver or kidney cancer.

This rearrangement joins TRBV11-2 to TRBJ2-1, with 9 positions matching TRBD2. Germline CDR1 and CDR2: SGHAT and FQNNGV. The V and J ends lost 6 bases and 2 bases, in that order; junction bases with no gene match: 5. The CDR3 consists of 15 residues. Here the CDR3 reads CASRRAGGAYNEQFF. In DNA, the CDR3 is TGTGCCAGCAGAAGAGCGGGAGGCGCCTACAATGAGCAGTTCTTC.

The chain uses TRBV9 and TRBJ1-3; D remains ambiguous. CDR3 length: 15 residues. The germline gives CDR1 SGDLS, CDR2 YYNGEE. V shed 0 bases and J shed 7 bases, with 14 bases lying between them. As DNA, the CDR3 is TGTGCCAGCAGCGTAGAAGCCTTCACCGGGAACACCATATATTTT. Residues: CASSVEAFTGNTIYF.

This clone was observed once. The chain uses TRBV4-2 and TRBJ1-1; weak D call: TRBD1 (5 bases). This CDR3 is 16 amino acids long. Trimming shortened V by 0 bases and J by 7 bases, and 18 bases separated the two germline ends. Germline V lookup: CDR1 LGHNA, CDR2 YNFKEQ. CDR3 nucleotides: TGTGCCAGCAGCCAAGAAAAGGCTATCCGACAGAGTGAAGCTTTCTTT. Amino acid sequence: CASSQEKAIRQSEAFF.

The chain employs TRBV4-1 and TRBJ2-1; possibly TRBD2 for D (6 bases). Germline V gene sequence: CDR1 MGHRA, CDR2 YSYEKL. The CDR3 is 15 residues long. V was trimmed by 5 bases and J by 5 bases, leaving 16 bases between them. CDR3 sequence reads: CASSKTSQINNEQFF. DNA for the CDR3: TGCGCCAGCAGCAAGACTAGTCAGATTAACAATGAGCAGTTCTTC.

The V and J genes are TRBV27 and TRBJ1-2; 7 positions match TRBD1. Germline CDR1 and CDR2: MNHEY and SMNVEV (reference sequence). Trimming removed 8 bases from V and 4 bases from J; junction bases left unmatched: 10. The CDR3 sequence is 14 residues long. The chain's CDR3 is CASGHRDRSYGYTF. The CDR3 DNA is TGTGCCAGCGGACACCGGGACAGATCCTATGGCTACACCTTC.

CDR3 loop: CASRITGRVSSSGANVLTF. The CDR3 DNA reads TGTGCCAGCAGGATAACCGGGCGAGTATCGAGCTCTGGGGCCAACGTCCTGACTTTC. V is TRBV7-9 and J is TRBJ2-6; D not certain. This CDR3 is 19 amino acids long. Per the germline V gene, CDR1 is SEHNR and CDR2 is FQNEAQ (reference sequence). Deletions cut 6 bases from V and 0 bases from J, with 21 bases between.

The chain has TRBV5-1 and TRBJ2-1; 13 bases align to TRBD2. CDR3 size: 15 residues. J was trimmed by 9 bases and V by 4 bases; bases with no gene match: 7. The germline CDR1 and CDR2 sequences are SGHRS and YFSETQ. The CDR3 DNA follows: TGCGCCAGCAGCCGAACTAGCGGGAGGGCGGGTGAGCAGTTCTTC. This codes for CASSRTSGRAGEQFF.

V usage is TRBV7-9 and J usage is TRBJ2-7; the D is unclear. The CDR3 spans 13 residues. CDR1 and CDR2 from the germline V gene are SEHNR and FQNEAQ (reference sequence). V was cut by 5 bases and J by 5 bases, with 13 bases left in between. The CDR3 is CASSRPLYNEQYF. CDR3 nucleotides: TGTGCCAGCAGCCGCCCTTTGTACAACGAGCAGTACTTC.

The sample holds a few counts of this clone. The V and J genes are TRBV5-1 and TRBJ2-3; the D is unclear. CDR1 SGHRS and CDR2 YFSETQ come from the germline V gene. This CDR3 has 14 amino acids. V was pared by 2 bases and J by 1 base, with 8 bases between. The CDR3 reads CASSFLSGTDTQYF. As DNA, the CDR3 is TGCGCCAGCAGCTTCTTGAGCGGCACAGATACGCAGTATTTT.

The chain joins TRBV30 to TRBJ2-6, with a possible D match to TRBD2 (5 bases). Germline values: CDR1 GTSNPN, CDR2 SVGIG (reference sequence). This CDR3 spans 16 amino acids. The CDR3 protein is CVGSRGINSGANVLTF. DNA for the CDR3: TGTGTAGGGAGCCGGGGTATAAACTCTGGGGCCAACGTCCTGACTTTC.

The J gene is TRBJ1-4, the V gene TRBV19; 7 nucleotides match TRBD1. CDR1 and CDR2 (germline): LNHDA, SQIVND (reference sequence). This CDR3 spans 15 amino acids. V was clipped by 4 bases and J by 11 bases; unmatched bases: 13. The CDR3 loop reads CASSTRQGLMRKLFF. The CDR3 nucleotides are TGTGCCAGTAGTACCCGACAGGGATTAATGAGGAAACTGTTTTTT.

A single count supports this clone. The chain links TRBV28 to TRBJ2-1; possible D gene TRBD2, 5 bases. Trimming shortened V by 4 bases and J by 15 bases, and 25 bases separated the two germline ends. The CDR3 runs to 15 residues. The V gene's germline CDR1 is MDHEN and CDR2 SYDVKM. The CDR3 coding sequence is TGTGCCAGCAGTTCGAGTCTCGGCTCGAGGGCAATGGGGTTCTTC. Encoded protein: CASSSSLGSRAMGFF.